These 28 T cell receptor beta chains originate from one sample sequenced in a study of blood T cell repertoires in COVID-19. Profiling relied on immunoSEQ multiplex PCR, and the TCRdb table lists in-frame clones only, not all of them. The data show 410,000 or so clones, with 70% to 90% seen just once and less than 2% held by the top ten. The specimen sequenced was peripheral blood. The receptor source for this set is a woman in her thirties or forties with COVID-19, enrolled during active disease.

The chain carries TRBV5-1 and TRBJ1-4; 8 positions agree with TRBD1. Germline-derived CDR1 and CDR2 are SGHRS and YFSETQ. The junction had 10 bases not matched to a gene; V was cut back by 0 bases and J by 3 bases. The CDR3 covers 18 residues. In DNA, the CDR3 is TGCGCCAGCAGCTTGGAGTCAGGGGGCCGCCTGGCTAATGAAAAACTGTTTTTT. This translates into CASSLESGGRLANEKLFF.

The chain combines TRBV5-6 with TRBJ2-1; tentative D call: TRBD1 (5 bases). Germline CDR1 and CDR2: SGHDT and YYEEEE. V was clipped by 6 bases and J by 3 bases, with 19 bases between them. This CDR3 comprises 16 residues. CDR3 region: CASILAGASHYNEQFF. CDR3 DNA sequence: TGTGCCAGCATCCTTGCTGGGGCATCCCACTACAATGAGCAGTTCTTC.

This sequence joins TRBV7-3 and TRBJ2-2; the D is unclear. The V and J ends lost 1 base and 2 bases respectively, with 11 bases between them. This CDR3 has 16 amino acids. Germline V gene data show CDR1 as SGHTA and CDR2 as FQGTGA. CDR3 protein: CASSLIGTDNTGELFF. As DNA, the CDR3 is TGTGCCAGCAGCTTAATAGGAACAGACAACACCGGGGAGCTGTTTTTT. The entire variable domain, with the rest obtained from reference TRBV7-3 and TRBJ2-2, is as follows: GAGVSQTPSNKVTEKGKYVELRCDPISGHTALYWYRQSLGQGPEFLIYFQGTGAADDSGLPNDRFFAVRPEGSVSTLKIQRTERGDSAVYLCASSLIGTDNTGELFFGEGSRLTVL.

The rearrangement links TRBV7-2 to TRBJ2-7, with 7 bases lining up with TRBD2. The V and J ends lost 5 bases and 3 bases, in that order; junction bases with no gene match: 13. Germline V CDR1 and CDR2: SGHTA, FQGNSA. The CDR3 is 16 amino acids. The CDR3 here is CASSREVTVLSYEQYF. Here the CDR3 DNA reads TGTGCCAGCAGCCGGGAGGTAACAGTTCTAAGCTACGAGCAGTACTTC. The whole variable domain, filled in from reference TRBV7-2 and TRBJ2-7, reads GAGVSQSPSNKVTEKGKDVELRCDPISGHTALYWYRQSLGQGLEFLIYFQGNSAPDKSGLPSDRFSAERTGGSVSTLTIQRTQQEDSAVYLCASSREVTVLSYEQYFGPGTRLTVT.

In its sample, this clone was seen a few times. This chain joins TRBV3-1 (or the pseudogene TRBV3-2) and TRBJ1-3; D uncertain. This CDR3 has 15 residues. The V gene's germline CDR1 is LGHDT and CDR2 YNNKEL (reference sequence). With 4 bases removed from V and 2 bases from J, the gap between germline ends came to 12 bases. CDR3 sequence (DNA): TGTGCCAGCAGCCCGACCCGAGGAACTGGAAACACCATATATTTT. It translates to CASSPTRGTGNTIYF.

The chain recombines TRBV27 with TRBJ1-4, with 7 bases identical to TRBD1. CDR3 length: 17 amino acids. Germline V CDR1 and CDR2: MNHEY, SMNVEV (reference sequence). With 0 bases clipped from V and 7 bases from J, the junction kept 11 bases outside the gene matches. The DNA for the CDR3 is TGTGCCAGCAGTTTATCCTCTTCGGACAGGCGGAGTGAAAAACTGTTTTTT. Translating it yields CASSLSSSDRRSEKLFF.

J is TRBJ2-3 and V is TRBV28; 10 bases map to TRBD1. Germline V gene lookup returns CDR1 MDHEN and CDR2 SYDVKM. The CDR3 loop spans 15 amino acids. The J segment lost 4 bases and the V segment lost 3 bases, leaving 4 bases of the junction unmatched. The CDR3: CASSFRGQGADTQYF. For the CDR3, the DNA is TGTGCCAGCAGTTTTAGAGGACAGGGGGCAGATACGCAGTATTTT.

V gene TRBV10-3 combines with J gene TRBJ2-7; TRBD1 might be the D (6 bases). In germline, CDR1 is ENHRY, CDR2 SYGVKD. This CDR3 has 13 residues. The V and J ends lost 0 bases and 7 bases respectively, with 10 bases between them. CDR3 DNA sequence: TGTGCCATCAGTGAGTCGACAGGAGGTGAGCAGTACTTC. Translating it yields CAISESTGGEQYF.

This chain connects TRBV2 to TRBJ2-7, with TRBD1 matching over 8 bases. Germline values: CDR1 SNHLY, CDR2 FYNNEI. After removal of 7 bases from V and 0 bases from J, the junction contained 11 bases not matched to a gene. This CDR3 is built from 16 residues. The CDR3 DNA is TGTGCCAGCACCCACCAGGGACAGGTCAGCTCCTACGAGCAGTACTTC. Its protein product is CASTHQGQVSSYEQYF.

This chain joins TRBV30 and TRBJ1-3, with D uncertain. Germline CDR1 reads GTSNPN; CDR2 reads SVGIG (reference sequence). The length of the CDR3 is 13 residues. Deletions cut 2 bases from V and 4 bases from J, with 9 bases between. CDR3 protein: CAWSNTQGNTIYF. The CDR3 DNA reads TGTGCCTGGAGTAATACCCAGGGAAACACCATATATTTT.

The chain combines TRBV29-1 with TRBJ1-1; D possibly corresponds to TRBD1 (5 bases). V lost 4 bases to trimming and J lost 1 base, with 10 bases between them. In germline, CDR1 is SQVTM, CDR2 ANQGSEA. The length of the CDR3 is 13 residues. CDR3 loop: CSVVGLKNTEAFF. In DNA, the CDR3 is TGCAGCGTTGTGGGGCTGAAGAACACTGAAGCTTTCTTT.

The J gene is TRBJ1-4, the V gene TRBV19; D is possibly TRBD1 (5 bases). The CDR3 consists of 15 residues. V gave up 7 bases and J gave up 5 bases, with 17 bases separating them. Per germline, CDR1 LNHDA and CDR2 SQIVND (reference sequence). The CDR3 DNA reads TGTGCCAGTACCCGAAAATGGGGCTTCAATGAAAAACTGTTTTTT. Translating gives CASTRKWGFNEKLFF.

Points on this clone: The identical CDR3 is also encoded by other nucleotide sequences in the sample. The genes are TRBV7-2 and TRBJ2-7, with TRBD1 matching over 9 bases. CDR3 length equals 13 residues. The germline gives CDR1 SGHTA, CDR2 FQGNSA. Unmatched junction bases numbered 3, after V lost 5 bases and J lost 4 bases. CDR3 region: CASSRDRAYEQYF. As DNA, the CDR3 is TGTGCCAGCAGCAGGGACAGGGCGTACGAGCAGTACTTC.

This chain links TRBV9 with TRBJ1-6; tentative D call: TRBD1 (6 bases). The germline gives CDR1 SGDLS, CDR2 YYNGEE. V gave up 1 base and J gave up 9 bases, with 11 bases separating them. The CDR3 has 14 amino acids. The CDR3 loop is CASSVSGESSPLHF. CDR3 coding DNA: TGTGCCAGCAGCGTATCAGGGGAGTCTTCACCCCTCCACTTT.

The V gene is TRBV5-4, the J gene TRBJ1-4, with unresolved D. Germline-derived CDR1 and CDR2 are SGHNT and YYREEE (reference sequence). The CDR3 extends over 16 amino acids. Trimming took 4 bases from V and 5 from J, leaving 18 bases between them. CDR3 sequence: CASSQQNLGLNEKLFF. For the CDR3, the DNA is TGTGCCAGCAGCCAACAGAACCTGGGCCTCAATGAAAAACTGTTTTTT.

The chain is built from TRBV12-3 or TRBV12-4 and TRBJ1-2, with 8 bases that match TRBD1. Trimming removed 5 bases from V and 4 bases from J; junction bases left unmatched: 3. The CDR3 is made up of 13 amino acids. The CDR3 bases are TGTGCCAGCAGTCAGGACAGGGTCTATGGCTACACCTTC. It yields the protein CASSQDRVYGYTF.

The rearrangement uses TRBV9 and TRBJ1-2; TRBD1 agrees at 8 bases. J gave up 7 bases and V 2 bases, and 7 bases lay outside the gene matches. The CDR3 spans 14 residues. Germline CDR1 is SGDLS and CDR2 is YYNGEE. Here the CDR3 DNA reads TGTGCCAGCAGCGTCGGACAGGGCGGGACTGGCTACACCTTC. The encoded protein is CASSVGQGGTGYTF.

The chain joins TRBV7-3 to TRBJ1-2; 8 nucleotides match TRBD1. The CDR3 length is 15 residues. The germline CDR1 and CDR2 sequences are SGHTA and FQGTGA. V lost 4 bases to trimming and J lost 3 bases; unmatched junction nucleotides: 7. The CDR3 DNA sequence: TGTGCCAGCAGCTCCACCGGGACAGGAGACTATGGCTACACCTTC. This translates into CASSSTGTGDYGYTF.

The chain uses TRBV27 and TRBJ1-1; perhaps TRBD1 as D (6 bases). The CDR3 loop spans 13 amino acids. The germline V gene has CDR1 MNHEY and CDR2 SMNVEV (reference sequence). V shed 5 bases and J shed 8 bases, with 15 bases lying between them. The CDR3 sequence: CASSPIQGSEAFF. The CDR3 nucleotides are TGTGCCAGCAGTCCGATACAGGGATCCGAAGCTTTCTTT.

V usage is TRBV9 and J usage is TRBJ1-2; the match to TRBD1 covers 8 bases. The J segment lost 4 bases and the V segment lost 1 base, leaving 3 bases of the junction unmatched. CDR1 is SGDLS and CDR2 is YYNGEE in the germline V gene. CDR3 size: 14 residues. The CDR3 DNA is TGTGCCAGCAGCGTACAGGGGGCAGGCTATGGCTACACCTTC. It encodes CASSVQGAGYGYTF.

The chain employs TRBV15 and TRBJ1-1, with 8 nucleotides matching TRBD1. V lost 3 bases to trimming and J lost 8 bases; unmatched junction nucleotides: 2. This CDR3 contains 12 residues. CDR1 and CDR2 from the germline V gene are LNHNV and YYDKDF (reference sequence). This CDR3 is CATSSRDREAFF. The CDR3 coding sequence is TGTGCCACCAGCAGCCGGGACAGGGAAGCTTTCTTT.

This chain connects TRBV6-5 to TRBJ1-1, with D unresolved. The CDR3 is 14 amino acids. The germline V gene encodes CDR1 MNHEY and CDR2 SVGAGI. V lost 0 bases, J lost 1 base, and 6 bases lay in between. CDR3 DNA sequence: TGTGCCAGCAGTTACTCGCCAGGGAACACTGAAGCTTTCTTT. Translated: CASSYSPGNTEAFF.

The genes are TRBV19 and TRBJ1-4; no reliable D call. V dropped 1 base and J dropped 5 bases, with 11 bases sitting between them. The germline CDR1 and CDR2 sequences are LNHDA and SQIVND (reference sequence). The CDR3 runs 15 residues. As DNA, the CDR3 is TGTGCCAGTAGTATAGCGTGGGAGGCCAATGAAAAACTGTTTTTT. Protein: CASSIAWEANEKLFF.

In nucleotides, the CDR3 is TGTGCCAGCAGAGGTAGACAGGGCAGCAATCAGCCCCAGCATTTT. This gives the protein CASRGRQGSNQPQHF. The chain couples TRBV28 to TRBJ1-5, with 7 bases lining up with TRBD1. Germline-derived CDR1 and CDR2 are MDHEN and SYDVKM. V gave up 6 bases and J gave up 1 base; unmatched junction bases: 6. This CDR3 comprises 15 residues.

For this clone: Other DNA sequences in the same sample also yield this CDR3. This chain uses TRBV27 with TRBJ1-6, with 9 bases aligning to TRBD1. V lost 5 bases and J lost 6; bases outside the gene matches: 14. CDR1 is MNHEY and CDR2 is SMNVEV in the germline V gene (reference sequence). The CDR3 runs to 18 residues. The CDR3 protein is CASSLRYYRDRANSPLHF. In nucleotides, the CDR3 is TGTGCCAGCAGTCTGAGGTACTACCGGGACAGGGCTAATTCACCCCTCCACTTT.

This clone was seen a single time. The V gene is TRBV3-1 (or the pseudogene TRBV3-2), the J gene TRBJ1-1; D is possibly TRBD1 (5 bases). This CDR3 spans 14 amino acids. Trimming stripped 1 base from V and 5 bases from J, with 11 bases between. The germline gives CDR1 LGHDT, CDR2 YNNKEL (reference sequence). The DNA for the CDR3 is TGTGCCAGCAGCCAAGTCGGGGCGGGGACTGAAGCTTTCTTT. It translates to CASSQVGAGTEAFF.

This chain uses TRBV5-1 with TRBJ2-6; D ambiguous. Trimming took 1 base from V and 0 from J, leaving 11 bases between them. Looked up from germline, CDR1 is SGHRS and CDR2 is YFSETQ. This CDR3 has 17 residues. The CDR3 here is CASSLMGSFSGANVLTF. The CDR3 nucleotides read TGCGCCAGCAGCTTGATGGGCAGTTTCTCTGGGGCCAACGTCCTGACTTTC.

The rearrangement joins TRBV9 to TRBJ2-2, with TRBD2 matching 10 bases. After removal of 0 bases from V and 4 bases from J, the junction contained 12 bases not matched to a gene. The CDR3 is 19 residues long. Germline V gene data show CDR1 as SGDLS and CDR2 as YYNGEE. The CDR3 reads CASSVVPAGGPSATGELFF. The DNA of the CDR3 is TGTGCCAGCAGCGTAGTTCCAGCGGGAGGGCCATCGGCCACCGGGGAGCTGTTTTTT.